This T cell receptor (beta chain) was sequenced for a study of glioma-infiltrating T cells. Study summary: WHO grade II oligodendrogliomas or astrocytomas, plus non-recurrent WHO grade IV glioblastomas, were sampled.

Details on this clonotype: No antigen is known for it. Germline and junction disagree at one end, which may indicate a read error.

Study outcomes and limitations: Only very few CDR3 sequences appeared in both tissue and blood. A blood CDR3 motif signature was depleted in highly divergent patients.

Amplification of TCR alpha and beta CDR3 regions from RNA used iRepertoire nested multiplex PCR. TCRdb passed the multiplex PCR reads through MiXCR, listing each CDR3 protein once. The sample lists about 380,000 distinct CDR3 sequences; 35% to 45% were seen once. Germline CDR1 reads ENHRY; CDR2 reads SYGVKD. The CDR3 consists of 17 residues. This clonotype was obtained from a human donor with low-grade glioma or glioblastoma, undergoing nonglioma brain surgery, or in good health (not recorded which). The sample was glioma tissue, nonneoplastic brain tissue, or PBMCs (not recorded which). This chain joins TRBV10-3 and TRBJ2-3; 14 nucleotides line up with TRBD2. The CDR3 spells CAISKSTSGRGTDTQYF. The CDR3 DNA sequence: TGTGCCATCAGTAAGTCGACTAGCGGGAGGGGCACAGATACGCAGTATTTT.